These T cell receptor beta chains were read from a single sample in a study of T cells in Graves' hyperthyroidism and ophthalmopathy. TCRdb re-derived calls from the multiplex PCR reads in MiXCR, one entry per CDR3 protein. The sample carries a few hundred thousand distinct CDR3 sequences, 14% to 15% recorded once. The sample taken for sequencing was blood. The origin of the receptors is a woman in her 30s with Graves' hyperthyroidism. CDR3s include the opening cysteine and the closing phenylalanine or tryptophan. Fields, in order: CDR3 length, J gene, D gene, clone size, V gene, CDR3 DNA, CDR3 protein. The D gene is left open where the match is weak. Expanded clones are given a class, and other clones once, few, many or no size at all.

length: 17
J: TRBJ2-2
D: TRBD1
size: few
V: TRBV9
DNA: TGTGCCAGCAGCGAGCCACGGACAGGCGTGGGCACCGGGGAGCTGTTTTTT
CDR3: CASSEPRTGVGTGELFF

length: 16
J: TRBJ2-7
D: .
size: few
V: TRBV19
DNA: TGTGCCAGTAGTACCTTAGACAGTCAACCTTCCTACGAGCAGTACTTC
CDR3: CASSTLDSQPSYEQYF

length: 15
J: TRBJ2-1
D: TRBD2
size: few
V: TRBV18
DNA: TGTGCCAGCTATAGCGGGAAAAAAGGTTACAATGAGCAGTTCTTC
CDR3: CASYSGKKGYNEQFF

length: 18
J: TRBJ2-1
D: TRBD2
size: .
V: TRBV11-2
DNA: TGTGCCAGCAGCTCCGCGTCGGGACTAGCGGGATCCTACAATGAGCAGTTCTTC
CDR3: CASSSASGLAGSYNEQFF

length: 17
J: TRBJ2-7
D: TRBD2
size: many
V: TRBV7-6
DNA: TGTGCCAGCAGCCCGGGACTAGCGGGAGGGATAACCTACGAGCAGTACTTC
CDR3: CASSPGLAGGITYEQYF

length: 13
J: TRBJ2-3
D: .
size: few
V: TRBV6-1
DNA: TGTGCCAGCAGTGACTACAGAACAGATACGCAGTATTTT
CDR3: CASSDYRTDTQYF

length: 15
J: TRBJ2-4
D: TRBD1
size: few
V: TRBV20-1
DNA: TGCAGTGCTAGGAAAGGGGGCACGACCAAAAACATTCAGTACTTC
CDR3: CSARKGGTTKNIQYF

length: 16
J: TRBJ1-2
D: .
size: .
V: TRBV4-1
DNA: TGCGCCAGCAGCCAAGAAGGAAGCCTCCTGGGAAATGGCTACACCTTC
CDR3: CASSQEGSLLGNGYTF

length: 12
J: TRBJ2-5
D: .
size: many
V: TRBV28
DNA: TGTGCCAGCAGCGCCCGAAGGGAGACCCAGTACTTC
CDR3: CASSARRETQYF

length: 14
J: TRBJ2-1
D: TRBD2
size: .
V: TRBV20-1
DNA: TGCAGTGCTAGCTTACTAGCGGGGGGCAATGAGCAGTTCTTC
CDR3: CSASLLAGGNEQFF

length: 15
J: TRBJ2-1
D: TRBD1
size: few
V: TRBV20-1
DNA: TGCAGTGGTAATCCGGGGACAGGGCCTAACAATGAGCAGTTCTTC
CDR3: CSGNPGTGPNNEQFF

length: 13
J: TRBJ2-7
D: TRBD2
size: .
V: TRBV28
DNA: TGTGCCAGCAGTACTAGCGCCTCCTACGAGCAGTACTTC
CDR3: CASSTSASYEQYF

length: 15
J: TRBJ1-2
D: TRBD1
size: few
V: TRBV6-1
DNA: TGTGCCAGCGGACAGGAAGTTCGGTTTAACTATGGCTACACCTTC
CDR3: CASGQEVRFNYGYTF

length: 15
J: TRBJ1-4
D: TRBD1
size: few
V: TRBV12-3/TRBV12-4
DNA: TGTGCCAGCAGTTTAGGGACAGGGGGTGGTGAAAAACTGTTTTTT
CDR3: CASSLGTGGGEKLFF

length: 16
J: TRBJ2-2
D: .
size: many
V: TRBV27
DNA: TGTGCCAGCAGTTTAGAAAGGGGACGTCGCACCGGGGAGCTGTTTTTT
CDR3: CASSLERGRRTGELFF

length: 11
J: TRBJ1-2
D: .
size: many
V: TRBV10-3
DNA: TGTGCCATCAGTGATGTTGGGGGCTACACCTTC
CDR3: CAISDVGGYTF

length: 14
J: TRBJ2-1
D: .
size: many
V: TRBV24-1
DNA: TGTGCCACCACCGCTAGCGAATCCTACAATGAGCAGTTCTTC
CDR3: CATTASESYNEQFF

length: 12
J: TRBJ2-7
D: .
size: .
V: TRBV27
DNA: TGTGCCAGCAGTTTTATTGGCTACGAGCAGTACTTC
CDR3: CASSFIGYEQYF

length: 16
J: TRBJ2-2
D: .
size: .
V: TRBV4-2
DNA: TGTGCCAGCAGCCAAGATCTTGCCTCTGACGCCGGGGAGCTGTTTTTT
CDR3: CASSQDLASDAGELFF

length: 14
J: TRBJ1-2
D: .
size: many
V: TRBV18
DNA: TGTGCCAGCTCACCCGAATCGTCGGGCTATGGCTACACCTTC
CDR3: CASSPESSGYGYTF

length: 15
J: TRBJ1-4
D: .
size: .
V: TRBV6-6
DNA: TGTGCCAGCAGTTACCCCGGGACCGTACCTGAAAAACTGTTTTTT
CDR3: CASSYPGTVPEKLFF

length: 15
J: TRBJ2-3
D: .
size: many
V: TRBV12-3/TRBV12-4
DNA: TGTGCCAGCATCCTACGGGCCACTTACCCAGATACGCAGTATTTT
CDR3: CASILRATYPDTQYF

length: 15
J: TRBJ2-7
D: .
size: many
V: TRBV7-9
DNA: TGTGCCAGCAGCTTAGGGGCTACCAGAAACTACGAGCAGTACTTC
CDR3: CASSLGATRNYEQYF

length: 14
J: TRBJ1-6
D: TRBD1
size: many
V: TRBV3-1
DNA: TGTGCCAGCAGCCAGGGACAGGGGAATTCACCCCTCCACTTT
CDR3: CASSQGQGNSPLHF